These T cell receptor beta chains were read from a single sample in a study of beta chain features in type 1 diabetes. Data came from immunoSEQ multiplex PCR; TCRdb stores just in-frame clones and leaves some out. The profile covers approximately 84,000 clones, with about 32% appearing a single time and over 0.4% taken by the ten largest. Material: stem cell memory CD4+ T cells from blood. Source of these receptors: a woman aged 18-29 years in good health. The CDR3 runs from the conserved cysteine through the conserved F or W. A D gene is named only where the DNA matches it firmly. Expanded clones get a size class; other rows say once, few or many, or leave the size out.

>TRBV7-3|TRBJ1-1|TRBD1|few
CASSLSRGATEAFF
TGTGCCAGCAGCTTAAGCAGGGGGGCTACTGAAGCTTTCTTT
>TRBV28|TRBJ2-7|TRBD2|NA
CASSLPRGGHEQYF
TGTGCCAGCAGTTTACCCCGGGGGGGTCACGAGCAGTACTTC
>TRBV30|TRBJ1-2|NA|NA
CAWSVGWEDYGYTF
TGTGCCTGGAGTGTAGGCTGGGAGGACTATGGCTACACCTTC
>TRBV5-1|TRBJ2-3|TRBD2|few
CASSISGGSTDTQYF
TGCGCCAGCAGTATCAGCGGGGGAAGCACAGATACGCAGTATTTT
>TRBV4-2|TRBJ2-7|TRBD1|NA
CASSQEAGTGSGVISYEQYF
TGTGCCAGCAGCCAAGAAGCCGGGACAGGGAGTGGAGTTATCTCCTACGAGCAGTACTTC
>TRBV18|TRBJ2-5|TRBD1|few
CASSPRDRGETQYF
TGTGCCAGCTCACCACGGGACAGGGGGGAGACCCAGTACTTC
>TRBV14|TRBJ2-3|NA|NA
CASSQVGRGTDTQYF
TGTGCCAGCAGCCAAGTAGGTCGAGGGACAGATACGCAGTATTTT
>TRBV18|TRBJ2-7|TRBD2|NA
CASSPLLAGDPSEQYF
TGTGCCAGCTCACCCTTACTAGCGGGGGACCCCTCCGAGCAGTACTTC
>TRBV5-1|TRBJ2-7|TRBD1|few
CASSDSGTGTREQYF
TGCGCCAGCAGCGATTCCGGGACAGGGACGAGGGAGCAGTACTTC
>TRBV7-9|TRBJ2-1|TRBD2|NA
CASSFFPLGLAVYNEQFF
TGTGCCAGCAGTTTCTTCCCGCTAGGACTAGCGGTCTACAATGAGCAGTTCTTC
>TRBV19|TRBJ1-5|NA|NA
CASSLDSGSNQPQHF
TGTGCCAGTAGTCTGGACAGCGGAAGCAATCAGCCCCAGCATTTT
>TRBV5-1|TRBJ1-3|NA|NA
CASSLFGSSGNTIYF
TGCGCCAGCAGCTTGTTCGGGAGCTCTGGAAACACCATATATTTT
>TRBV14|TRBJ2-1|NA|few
CASSQGGSSYNEQFF
TGTGCCAGCAGCCAAGGCGGCAGCTCCTACAATGAGCAGTTCTTC
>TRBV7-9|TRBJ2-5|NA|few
CASSRQPQETQYF
TGTGCCAGCAGCCGACAGCCGCAAGAGACCCAGTACTTC
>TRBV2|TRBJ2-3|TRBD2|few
CARTPLGAGGGTDTQYF
TGTGCCAGAACTCCCTTGGGAGCGGGGGGGGGCACAGATACGCAGTATTTT
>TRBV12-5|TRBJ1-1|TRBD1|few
CASFQGGNTEAFF
TGTGCTAGTTTCCAGGGGGGGAACACTGAAGCTTTCTTT
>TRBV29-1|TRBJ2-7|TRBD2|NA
CSVEDGTSGSYEQYF
TGCAGCGTTGAAGACGGGACTAGCGGCTCCTACGAGCAGTACTTC
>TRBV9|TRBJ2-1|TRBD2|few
CASSVVTSDLGEQFF
TGTGCCAGCAGCGTAGTGACTAGCGACCTCGGTGAGCAGTTCTTC
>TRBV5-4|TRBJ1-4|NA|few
CASSLGQTNEKLFF
TGTGCCAGCAGCTTGGGACAGACTAATGAAAAACTGTTTTTT
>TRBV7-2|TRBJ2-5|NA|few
CASSPNRDIQETQYF
TGTGCCAGCAGCCCCAACAGGGACATCCAAGAGACCCAGTACTTC
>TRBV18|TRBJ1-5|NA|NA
CASSPPNREHQPQHF
TGTGCCAGCTCACCCCCCAACAGGGAGCATCAGCCCCAGCATTTT
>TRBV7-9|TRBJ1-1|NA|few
CASSFGTPEAFF
TGTGCCAGCAGCTTCGGGACTCCTGAAGCTTTCTTT